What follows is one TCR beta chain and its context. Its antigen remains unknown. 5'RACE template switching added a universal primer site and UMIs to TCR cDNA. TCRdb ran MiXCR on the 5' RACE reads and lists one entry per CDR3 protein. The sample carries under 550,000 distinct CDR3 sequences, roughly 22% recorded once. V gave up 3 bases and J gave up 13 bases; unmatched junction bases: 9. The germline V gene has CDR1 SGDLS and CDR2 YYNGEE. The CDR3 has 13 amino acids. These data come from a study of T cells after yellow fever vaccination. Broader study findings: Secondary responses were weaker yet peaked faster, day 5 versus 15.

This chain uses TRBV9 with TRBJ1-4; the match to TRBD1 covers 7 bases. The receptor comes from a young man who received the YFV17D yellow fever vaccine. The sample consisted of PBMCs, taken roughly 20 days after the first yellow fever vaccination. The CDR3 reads CASSATGEAGLFF. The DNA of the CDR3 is TGTGCCAGCAGCGCTACAGGGGAGGCTGGACTGTTTTTT.